This T cell receptor (beta chain) was identified in a study of T-cell reconstitution after alpha-beta-depleted transplantation in children. This sample's TCRbeta library carried unique molecular identifier barcodes. Using its own MiXCR run on the PCR reads, TCRdb lists one record per CDR3 protein. The sample has approximately 510,000 distinct CDR3 sequences, around 20% seen once; the top ten hold 3% to 3.5%. This clonotype showed up just a few times. The CDR3 is 16 amino acids. J was trimmed by 0 bases and V by 2 bases; bases with no gene match: 5. Germline V gene data show CDR1 as SGHAT and CDR2 as FQNNGV.

The chain recombines TRBV11-2 with TRBJ2-3, with 7 bases aligning to TRBD2. The source material was PBMCs from the stem cell graft donor, sampled from the stem cell graft. The sequence came from a human donor who donated a stem cell graft to a child with acute lymphoblastic leukemia. The CDR3 sequence is CASSLWGSGSTDTQYF. CDR3 nucleotide sequence: TGTGCCAGCAGCTTATGGGGTAGCGGGAGCACAGATACGCAGTATTTT.